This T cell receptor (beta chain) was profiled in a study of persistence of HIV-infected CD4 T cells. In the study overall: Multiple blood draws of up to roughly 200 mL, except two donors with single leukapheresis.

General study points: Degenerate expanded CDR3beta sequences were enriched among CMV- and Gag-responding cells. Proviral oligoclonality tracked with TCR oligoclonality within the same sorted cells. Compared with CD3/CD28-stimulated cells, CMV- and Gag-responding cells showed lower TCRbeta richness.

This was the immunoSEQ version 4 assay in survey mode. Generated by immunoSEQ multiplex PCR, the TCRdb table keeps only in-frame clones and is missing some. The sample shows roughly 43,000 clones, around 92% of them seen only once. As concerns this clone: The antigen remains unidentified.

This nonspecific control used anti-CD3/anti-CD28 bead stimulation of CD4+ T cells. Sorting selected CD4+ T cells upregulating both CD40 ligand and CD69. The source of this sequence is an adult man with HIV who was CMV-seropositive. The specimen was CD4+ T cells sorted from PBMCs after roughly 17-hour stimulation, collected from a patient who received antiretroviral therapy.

Here the CDR3 DNA reads TGTGCCAGCAGTGCAAGGGAAAAACTGTTTTTT. It specifies CASSAREKLFF. The rearrangement uses TRBV2 and TRBJ1-4; D ambiguous. The CDR3 is 11 residues long. Germline V gives CDR1 SNHLY, CDR2 FYNNEI. Between the trimmed V and J ends, which lost 4 bases and 8 bases, there was a span of 5 bases.